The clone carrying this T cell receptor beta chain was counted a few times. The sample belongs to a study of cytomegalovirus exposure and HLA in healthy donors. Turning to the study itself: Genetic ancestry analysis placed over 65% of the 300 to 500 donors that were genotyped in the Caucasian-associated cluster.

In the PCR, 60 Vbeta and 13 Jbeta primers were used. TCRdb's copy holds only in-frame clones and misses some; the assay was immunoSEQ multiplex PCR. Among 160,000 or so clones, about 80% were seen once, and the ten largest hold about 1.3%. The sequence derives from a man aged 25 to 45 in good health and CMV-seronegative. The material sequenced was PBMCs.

The CDR3: CASSRTDNIQAQYF. The CDR3 nucleotides are TGTGCCAGCAGCCGCACAGATAATATTCAGGCCCAGTACTTC. The rearrangement uses TRBV7-9 and TRBJ2-5; D not resolved. The CDR3 has 14 residues. V was shortened by 5 bases and J by 9 bases, with 19 bases between the two germline ends. Germline V CDR1 and CDR2: SEHNR, FQNEAQ (reference sequence).